This T cell receptor (delta chain) was retrieved from a study of gamma-delta T cells after stem cell transplantation. TCRdb re-called clones from the RT-PCR reads using CATT. This sample has over a thousand delta-chain clones, with about 8% found just once. Trimming at V came to 7 bases and at J to 0 bases, leaving 14 bases not matched to a gene. There are 17 residues in the CDR3. Per the germline V gene, CDR1 is GEAIGNYY and CDR2 is EKD. This clone has more than one count but fewer than ten. The chain links TRDV2 to TRDJ1; TRDD3 aligns across 9 bases. The sequence was obtained from a human donor. It is not recorded whose cells these are; they may come from a transplant donor. The sequencing input was gamma-delta T cells. This CDR3 reads CACKLLGENVHTDKLIF. The CDR3 region has the DNA TGTGCCTGCAAACTACTGGGGGAAAATGTTCACACCGATAAACTCATCTTT.